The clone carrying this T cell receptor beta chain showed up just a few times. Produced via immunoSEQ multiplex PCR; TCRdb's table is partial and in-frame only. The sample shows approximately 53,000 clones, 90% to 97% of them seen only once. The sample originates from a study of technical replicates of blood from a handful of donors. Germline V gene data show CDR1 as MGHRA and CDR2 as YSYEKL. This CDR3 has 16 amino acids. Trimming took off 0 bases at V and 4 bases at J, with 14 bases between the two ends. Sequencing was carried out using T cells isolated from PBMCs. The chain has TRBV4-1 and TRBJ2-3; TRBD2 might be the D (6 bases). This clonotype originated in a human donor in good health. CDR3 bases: TGCGCCAGCAGCCAAGATTGGGGGAGGAGTGCAGATACGCAGTATTTT. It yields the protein CASSQDWGRSADTQYF.